The clone carrying this T cell receptor (beta chain) was recorded many times. Its target is not known. The CDR3 contains 13 residues. Germline lookup yields CDR1 SGHVS and CDR2 FQNEAQ. V lost 2 bases and J lost 3, with 8 bases in between. It was genomic DNA that served as the template for profiling TCR beta VDJ and CDR3. From the reads, TCRdb called clonotypes with MiXCR, one entry per CDR3 protein. The repertoire includes hundreds of thousands of distinct CDR3 sequences, more than 25% of them detected once, and less than 1% sits in the top ten. These data come from a study of CD8+CD57+ T cells in acquired aplastic anemia. Looking at the study overall: Recorded DNA amounts for sorted CD4+ and CD8+ cells had an average of about 3.5 ug.

Patients included in sequencing had previously demonstrated CD8+CD57+ cell expansion by flow cytometry. Acquired aplastic anemia of severe grade affected all patients. General observations from the study: Between patients and controls, about 30 CD8+ CDR3 sequences were found in common. CD8+ Simpson's diversity did not differ significantly between patients and controls.

The TCR originated in a human donor with aplastic anemia. Sequenced input: sorted CD4+, CD8+, or CD8+CD57+ T cells (not recorded which) from PBMCs. The chain joins TRBV7-8 to TRBJ2-7; either TRBD1 or TRBD2 may supply D (5 bases each). CDR3 in amino acids: CASSLRGLYEQYF. The CDR3 DNA reads TGTGCCAGCAGCTTACGGGGCCTCTACGAGCAGTACTTC.